The 5 T cell receptor beta chains listed next were all sequenced from one sample in a study of CD8 T cells in ankylosing spondylitis. MiXCR was run by TCRdb on the 5' RACE reads, yielding one entry per CDR3 protein. In the table there are roughly 100,000 distinct CDR3 sequences, approximately 25% of which are singletons. Specimen: synovial fluid, either unsorted or a sorted T cell fraction (not recorded which). The receptors come from a male donor with ankylosing spondylitis.

The V gene is TRBV19, the J gene TRBJ2-2; D not resolved. V was trimmed by 5 bases and J by 6 bases, leaving 10 bases between them. CDR3 length equals 13 residues. The germline V gene encodes CDR1 LNHDA and CDR2 SQIVND (reference sequence). CDR3 bases: TGTGCCAGTAGTCCGGAAAAGGCCGGGGAGCTGTTTTTT. This sequence encodes CASSPEKAGELFF.

V and J are TRBV10-3 and TRBJ1-1; 7 nucleotides line up with TRBD1. Germline V CDR1 and CDR2: ENHRY, SYGVKD. The CDR3 covers 14 residues. The trim removed 10 bases at V and 1 base at J, leaving 9 bases unmatched. The CDR3 spells CATQYDRANTEAFF. The CDR3 DNA follows: TGTGCCACTCAATATGACAGGGCGAACACTGAAGCTTTCTTT.

The CDR3 DNA reads as TGTGCCAGCAGTTCTAGCGGCAACACCGGGGAGCTGTTTTTT. Its translation: CASSSSGNTGELFF. The chain has TRBV6-5 and TRBJ2-2; 7 positions agree with TRBD2. Germline V gives CDR1 MNHEY, CDR2 SVGAGI. V shed 4 bases, J shed 2 bases, and the junction held 1 base outside the gene matches. The CDR3 consists of 14 residues.

This clonotype was seen a handful of times. The chain employs TRBV20-1 and TRBJ2-3; 7 bases align to TRBD2. The length of the CDR3 is 14 residues. Germline CDR1 DFQATT, CDR2 SNEGSKA (reference sequence). Trimming cost V 6 bases and J 3 bases; bases outside gene matches: 9. This chain's CDR3 is CSAGGGPVTDTQYF. Written as DNA, the CDR3 is TGCAGTGCCGGGGGAGGGCCGGTGACAGATACGCAGTATTTT.

As DNA, the CDR3 is TGTGCCAGCAGCAGGACTAGCGGGGGTTCCAATGAGCAGTTCTTC. Encoded protein: CASSRTSGGSNEQFF. The chain links TRBV21-1 to TRBJ2-1; the table's D gene call, TRBD2, was not cross checked with the DNA. TRBV21-1 is tagged as a pseudogene. The CDR3 totals 15 residues.